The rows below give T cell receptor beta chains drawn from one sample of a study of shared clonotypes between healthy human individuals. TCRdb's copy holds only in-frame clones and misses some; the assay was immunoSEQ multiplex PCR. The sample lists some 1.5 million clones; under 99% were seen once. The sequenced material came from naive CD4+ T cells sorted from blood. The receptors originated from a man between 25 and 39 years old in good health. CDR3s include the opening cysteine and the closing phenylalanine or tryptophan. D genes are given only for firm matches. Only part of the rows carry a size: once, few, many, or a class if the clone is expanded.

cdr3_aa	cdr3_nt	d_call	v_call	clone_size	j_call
CASSVDIGELFF	TGTGCCAGCAGCGTAGACATCGGGGAGCTGTTTTTT	NA	TRBV9	NA	TRBJ2-2
CASSQGLAGLNEQFF	TGCGCCAGCAGCCAAGGACTAGCGGGATTGAATGAGCAGTTCTTC	TRBD2	TRBV4-3	NA	TRBJ2-1
CASSLDRMNTEAFF	TGTGCCAGCAGTTTAGATCGTATGAACACTGAAGCTTTCTTT	NA	TRBV9	NA	TRBJ1-1
CASSLYGTGWAGANVLTF	TGTGCCAGCAGTTTATATGGGACAGGGTGGGCTGGGGCCAACGTCCTGACTTTC	TRBD1	TRBV28	NA	TRBJ2-6
CASSGQTSNTEAFF	TGTGCCAGCAGCGGACAGACCTCGAACACTGAAGCTTTCTTT	NA	TRBV28	NA	TRBJ1-1
CASSHRDRLNTEAFF	TGTGCCAGCAGCCACCGGGACAGACTGAACACTGAAGCTTTCTTT	TRBD1	TRBV7-9	NA	TRBJ1-1
CASSLAGDIYGYTF	TGTGCCAGCAGCTTAGCGGGGGACATCTATGGCTACACCTTC	NA	TRBV7-2	NA	TRBJ1-2
CASSTRHRGLDGYTF	TGTGCCAGCAGCACTCGTCACAGGGGGCTTGATGGCTACACCTTC	TRBD1	TRBV9	NA	TRBJ1-2
CASKFNSQETQYF	TGCGCCAGCAAGTTTAACAGCCAAGAGACCCAGTACTTC	NA	TRBV5-1	NA	TRBJ2-5
CASSPPERPGTQYF	TGTGCCAGCAGCCCACCGGAGAGGCCAGGGACCCAGTACTTC	NA	TRBV11-2	once	TRBJ2-5